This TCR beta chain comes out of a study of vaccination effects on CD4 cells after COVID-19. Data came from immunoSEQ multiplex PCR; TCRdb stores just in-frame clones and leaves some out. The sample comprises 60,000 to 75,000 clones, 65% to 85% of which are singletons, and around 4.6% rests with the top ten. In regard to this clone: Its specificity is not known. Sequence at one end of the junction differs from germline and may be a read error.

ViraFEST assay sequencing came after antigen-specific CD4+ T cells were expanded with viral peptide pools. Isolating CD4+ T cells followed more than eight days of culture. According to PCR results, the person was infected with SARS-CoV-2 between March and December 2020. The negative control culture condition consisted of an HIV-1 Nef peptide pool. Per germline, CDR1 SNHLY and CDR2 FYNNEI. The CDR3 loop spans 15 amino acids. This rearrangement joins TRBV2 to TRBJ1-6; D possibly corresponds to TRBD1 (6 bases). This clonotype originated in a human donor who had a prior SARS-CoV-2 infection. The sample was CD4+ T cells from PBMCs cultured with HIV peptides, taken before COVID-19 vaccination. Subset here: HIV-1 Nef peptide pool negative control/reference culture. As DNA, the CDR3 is TGTGCCAGCAGGTCCGGGACTGCCTACCTGGGGGCCAGCAACTTT. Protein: CASRSGTAYLGASNF.